This T cell receptor (beta chain) is drawn from a study of blood T cell repertoires in COVID-19. Across the study: The United States, Italy and Spain provided the acute and convalescent COVID-19 samples.

Participants spanned ages 18 to 89 years and resided in about 25 US areas. Symptom resolution, clearance, or two negative PCRs marked the recovered donors of Cohort 3. Original handling: Nucleated cell number was recorded as an estimate derived from reference gene primer amplification. The assay was immunoSEQ multiplex PCR, and TCRdb's table has in-frame clones only and misses some. V, J and clone size are those of that table, while D and trimming were read from the DNA. In the table there are some 260,000 clones, around nine tenths of which are singletons. With V trimmed by 0 bases and J by 6 bases, 4 bases remained unmatched. CDR3 size: 16 residues. The V gene's germline CDR1 is MGHRA and CDR2 YSYEKL.

Sequencing was done on a sample of PBMCs or T cells enriched from blood (not recorded which). The source is a woman in her late teens or twenties who had recovered from COVID-19. The chain combines TRBV4-1 with TRBJ1-5, with 11 bases identical to TRBD1. CDR3 sequence: CASSQEGTGGVQPQHF. The CDR3 DNA is TGCGCCAGCAGCCAAGAAGGGACAGGGGGGGTTCAGCCCCAGCATTTT.